This T cell receptor (beta chain) came from a study of lymphopenia after photon versus proton radiotherapy (dated by TCRdb to the late 2010s). For the wider study: In patients with gastrointestinal tumors who developed high-grade lymphopenia, the study compared the immunological effects of photon radiation therapy with those of proton radiation therapy. A cohort of about 20 patients with gastrointestinal tumors who received either photon or proton therapy and subsequently developed lymphopenia was included. The goal of the study was to characterize the differences between the two radiation modalities in how they affect the immune system.

The library was obtained by the immunoSEQ multiplex PCR assay. T cell repertoires were profiled by deep sequencing of rearranged TCR beta loci, alongside multiparametric flow cytometry. Drawn from immuneACCESS, this table holds only the in-frame rearrangements with V and J called that TCRdb kept. Clones are partly lost; checked studies trace under half to an unresolved V gene and leave the rest unexplained. In all, the sample holds some 25,000 clones, and over 80% of those were seen once. The ten largest clones capture approximately 4% of the sample. V sheds 1 base and J sheds 1 base, leaving 8 bases between their ends. The CDR3 covers 15 residues, taking in both the cysteine and the phenylalanine. Only CDR3 DNA is held: 45 bases, read in frame from base 1. CDR1 and CDR2 are read off the germline V gene (reference sequence) as GTSNPN and SVGIG. Comments on this clone: Its antigen is still unknown. Qualities for individual bases were not recorded, and no much larger clone is one base off.

What the study reported, not specific to this receptor: Once the lymphocyte count had reached its nadir, the repertoires of photon-treated patients showed oligoclonal expansion, particularly of CD8+ Temra cells, and this expansion drove the decline in diversity. Across the cohort, among patients who died, a greater drop in TCR diversity after the nadir was inversely correlated with overall survival time. The survival association was assessed only in patients who died, and the authors presented better survival with proton therapy as a possibility rather than a demonstrated result. During treatment, patients who received photon therapy lost naive T cells and TCR diversity and gained effector/memory populations, whereas patients who received proton therapy remained relatively stable.

The sequencing used peripheral blood, collected from a patient treated with photon-based radiotherapy. This clonotype was obtained from a woman aged 45-59 years with pancreatic cancer. The sequence joins TRBV30 to TRBJ2-6; no D gene is confidently identified. The encoded CDR3 is CAWSGSWSGANVLTF. The DNA reads as follows: TGTGCCTGGAGTGGCAGTTGGTCTGGGGCCAACGTCCTGACTTTC.